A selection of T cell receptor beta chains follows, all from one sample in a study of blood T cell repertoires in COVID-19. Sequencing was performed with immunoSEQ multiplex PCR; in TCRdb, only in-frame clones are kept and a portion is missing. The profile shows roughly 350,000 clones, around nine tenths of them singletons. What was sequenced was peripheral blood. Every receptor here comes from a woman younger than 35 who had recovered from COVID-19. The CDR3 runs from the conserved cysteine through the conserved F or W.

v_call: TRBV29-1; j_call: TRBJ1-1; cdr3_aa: CSVKQGGDTEAFF
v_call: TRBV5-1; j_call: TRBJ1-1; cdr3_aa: CASRRQGNTEAFF
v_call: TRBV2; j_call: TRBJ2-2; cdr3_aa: CASSEAWDKVQPLAGELFF
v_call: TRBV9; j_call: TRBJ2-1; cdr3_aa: CASSPPSGSSYNEQFF
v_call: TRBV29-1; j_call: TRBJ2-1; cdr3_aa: CSVEDRVGADNEQFF
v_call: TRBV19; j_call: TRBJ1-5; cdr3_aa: CASSTTGPNQPQHF
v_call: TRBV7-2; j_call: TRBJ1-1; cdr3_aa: CASSQRQGAPTEAFF
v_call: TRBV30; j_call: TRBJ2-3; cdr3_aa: CAHAGTSGTDTQYF
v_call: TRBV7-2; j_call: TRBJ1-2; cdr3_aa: CASSSGQGYGYTF
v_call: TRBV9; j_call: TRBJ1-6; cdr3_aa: CASSVAFRTGKNSPLHF
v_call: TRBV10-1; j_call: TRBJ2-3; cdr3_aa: CASNRHAGDTQYF
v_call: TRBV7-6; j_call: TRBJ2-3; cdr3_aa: CASSLMLAGGADTQYF
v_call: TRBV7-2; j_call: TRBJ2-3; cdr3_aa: CASSSLAGVADTQYF
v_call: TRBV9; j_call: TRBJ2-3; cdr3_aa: CASSVVASRRDADTQYF
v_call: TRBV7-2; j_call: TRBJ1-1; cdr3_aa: CASSPPGPGGFF
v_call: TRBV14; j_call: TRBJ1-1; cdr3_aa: CASSRTGVFAFF
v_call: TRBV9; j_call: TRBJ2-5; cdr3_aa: CASASPGLTQYF
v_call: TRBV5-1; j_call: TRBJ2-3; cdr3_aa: CASSLDGAGGIDTQYF
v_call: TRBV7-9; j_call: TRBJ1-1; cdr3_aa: CASNRDYETAFF
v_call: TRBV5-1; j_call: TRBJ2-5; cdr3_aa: CASSFLGQQETQYF
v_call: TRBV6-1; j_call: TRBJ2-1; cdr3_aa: CASSDLGASHSPGEQFF
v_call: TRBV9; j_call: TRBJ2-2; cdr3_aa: CASSAVGLNTGELFF
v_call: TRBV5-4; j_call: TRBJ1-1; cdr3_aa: CASSPGTGPYIEAFF
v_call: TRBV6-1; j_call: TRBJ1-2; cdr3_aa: CASSELGQANYGYTF
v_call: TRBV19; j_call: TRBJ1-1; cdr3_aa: CASRESGSFAFF
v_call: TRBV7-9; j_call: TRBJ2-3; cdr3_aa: CASSWDNTDTQYF
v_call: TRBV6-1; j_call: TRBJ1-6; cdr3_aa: CASSDRVASPLHF
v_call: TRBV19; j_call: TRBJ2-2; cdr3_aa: CASSIQEDTGELFF